This is a list of T cell receptor beta chains from one sample in a study of T cell responses to AZD1222 COVID-19 vaccine. This table comes from immunoSEQ multiplex PCR, and its TCRdb copy is limited to in-frame clones, with some not included. The repertoire holds about 150,000 clones, with roughly nine tenths as singletons. The source was peripheral blood, collected after recovery from COVID-19. These receptor sequences come from an adult who had recovered from COVID-19. CDR3s include the opening cysteine and the closing phenylalanine or tryptophan. The D gene is left open where the match is weak. Only some rows state a clone size, as once, few, many or a class for expanded clones.

NA	TRBJ1-1	NA	TRBV7-3	TGTGCCAGCAGCCTGGACGGGGTAACCGGGAGTAAAGCTTTCTTT	CASSLDGVTGSKAFF
NA	TRBJ1-1	NA	TRBV2	TGTGCCAGCAAGTCAGGGAGTCATATGAACACTGAAGCTTTCTTT	CASKSGSHMNTEAFF
NA	TRBJ2-2	TRBD1	TRBV5-8	TGTGCCAGCAGCACCGAGGGACAGGGGACCGGGGAGCTGTTTTTT	CASSTEGQGTGELFF
NA	TRBJ2-7	NA	TRBV28	TGTGCCAGCACCCCGGGGCCAGTTGACGAGCAGTACTTC	CASTPGPVDEQYF
NA	TRBJ2-7	TRBD2	TRBV7-9	TGTGCCAGCAGCGATGCTTCAGCGGGAGCCCACGAGCAGTACTTC	CASSDASAGAHEQYF
once	TRBJ1-6	NA	TRBV6-1	TGTGCCAGCAGTGCAGAACAGGGTTGGATGACTGGCTCACCCCTCCACTTT	CASSAEQGWMTGSPLHF
NA	TRBJ1-2	NA	TRBV5-4	TGTGCCAGCAGCTTAGATACCGGAGGGGGACTAACCGGCTATGGCTACACCTTC	CASSLDTGGGLTGYGYTF
few	TRBJ1-2	NA	TRBV2	TGTGCCAGCAGCCCGCTAGGGACGGGGTATGGCTACACCTTC	CASSPLGTGYGYTF
once	TRBJ1-1	NA	TRBV18	TGTGCCAGCTCACCCCTTGTGGGGTTAGACACTGAAGCTTTCTTT	CASSPLVGLDTEAFF
NA	TRBJ1-2	TRBD1	TRBV4-1	TGCGCCAGCAGCCAAGAGAACAGGGGCGGCTATGGCTACACCTTC	CASSQENRGGYGYTF
NA	TRBJ1-1	TRBD1	TRBV9	TGTGCCAGCAGCGGTCTAGGACAGGGGGCTGAAGCTTTCTTT	CASSGLGQGAEAFF
NA	TRBJ2-7	NA	TRBV4-1	TGCGCCAGCAGCCAAGTAACCCTTGGTTCGGGCGAGCAGTACTTC	CASSQVTLGSGEQYF
NA	TRBJ1-5	TRBD1	TRBV6-5	TGTGCCAGCATTCCCGGGACAGGGGGCGATCAGCCCCAGCATTTT	CASIPGTGGDQPQHF
NA	TRBJ2-1	NA	TRBV4-2	TGTGCCAGCAGCGAACTGCATGAGGAGCAGTTCTTC	CASSELHEEQFF
NA	TRBJ1-3	NA	TRBV9	TGTGCCAGCAGCGTAGGGACGGACTCTGGAAACACCATATATTTT	CASSVGTDSGNTIYF
NA	TRBJ2-7	NA	TRBV18	TGTGCCAGCTCACCACAGCCAGGCACCTACGAGCAGTACTTC	CASSPQPGTYEQYF
NA	TRBJ1-1	TRBD1	TRBV7-3	TGTGCCAGCAGCCCGGACAGGAGCCCAATTCGGGTTTTT	CASSPDRSPIRVF
NA	TRBJ1-1	TRBD1	TRBV7-9	TGTGCCAGCAGCGCATACGGGACAGGGAACACTGAAGCTTTCTTT	CASSAYGTGNTEAFF
NA	TRBJ2-1	TRBD1	TRBV5-1	TGCGCCAGCAGCTTGAGGGACAGCTTGACAGGGAGTGAGCAGTTCTTC	CASSLRDSLTGSEQFF
few	TRBJ1-2	NA	TRBV27	TGTGCCAGCAGTCCCAGGGATGGAAACTATGGCTACACCTTC	CASSPRDGNYGYTF
NA	TRBJ2-7	TRBD1	TRBV11-3	TGTGCCAGCAGCCCGGGACAGCAATGGGAGCAGTACTTC	CASSPGQQWEQYF
NA	TRBJ1-3	TRBD1	TRBV13	TGTGCCAGCAGCCCGGGGGACAGACGAAACACCATATATTTT	CASSPGDRRNTIYF
once	TRBJ2-7	TRBD1	TRBV28	TGTGCCAGCAGTTTCCCGGACAGGGACCACGAGCAGTACTTC	CASSFPDRDHEQYF
few	TRBJ1-1	NA	TRBV14	TGTGCCAGCAGCCAAGATCTGGGGGTGCGGGCTTTCTTT	CASSQDLGVRAFF
NA	TRBJ2-1	TRBD1	TRBV6-6	TGTGCCAGCAGGGCGGACAGGGAATCCTACAATGAGCAGTTCTTC	CASRADRESYNEQFF
few	TRBJ1-6	NA	TRBV7-3	TGTGCCAGCAGCAGGGAACCCGACCCCAATTCACCCCTCCACTTT	CASSREPDPNSPLHF
NA	TRBJ2-5	NA	TRBV5-1	TGCGCCAGCAGCTTGGAGACACCACAAGAGACCCAGTACTTC	CASSLETPQETQYF
NA	TRBJ2-1	NA	TRBV28	TGTGCCAGCAGGGACCGAGGGGGGGGTGAGCAGTTCTTC	CASRDRGGGEQFF
NA	TRBJ1-1	NA	TRBV11-2	TGTGCCAGCAGCTCGTACAGCTACGGGGGCGGCACTGAAGCTTTCTTT	CASSSYSYGGGTEAFF
NA	TRBJ1-3	NA	TRBV3-1/TRBV3-2	TGTGCCAGCAGCCAAGATCTGGGGACTGGAAACACCATATATTTT	CASSQDLGTGNTIYF
few	TRBJ1-5	TRBD1	TRBV11-1	TGTGCCAGCAGCCCTACAGGGGAGGGTCAGCCCCAGCATTTT	CASSPTGEGQPQHF
NA	TRBJ2-5	NA	TRBV7-2	TGTGCCAGCAGCTTGGGACCCCTACAAGAGACCCAGTACTTC	CASSLGPLQETQYF
NA	TRBJ1-1	TRBD1	TRBV7-3	TGTGCCAGCAGGTTCTCCGGGACAGGGGTCGTGAACACTGAAGCTTTCTTT	CASRFSGTGVVNTEAFF
NA	TRBJ2-6	NA	TRBV2	TGTGCCAGCAGTGAAAGGGCGGCTGGGGCCAACGTCCTGACTTTC	CASSERAAGANVLTF
NA	TRBJ1-1	NA	TRBV3-1/TRBV3-2	TGTGCCAGCAGCCCGTACGATTACGACAGGGAAGCTTTCTTT	CASSPYDYDREAFF
NA	TRBJ1-2	TRBD1	TRBV7-8	TGTGCCAGCAGCCCCGGGACAGGACGTGGCTACACCTTC	CASSPGTGRGYTF
NA	TRBJ1-4	NA	TRBV5-1	TGCGCCAGCAGCCCCCCAGGACAGTCAAATGAAAAACTGTTTTTT	CASSPPGQSNEKLFF
NA	TRBJ2-6	NA	TRBV19	TGTGCCAGTAGTATTCGGCAGGGTAGCTCTGGGGCCAACGTCCTGACTTTC	CASSIRQGSSGANVLTF
NA	TRBJ2-7	NA	TRBV10-1	TGCGCCAGCAACGCGGGTGGAGAGGTAAACGAGCAGTACTTC	CASNAGGEVNEQYF
NA	TRBJ1-2	NA	TRBV9	TGTGCCAGCAGCGTAGACTTCGGAGGGGACTACACCTTC	CASSVDFGGDYTF
NA	TRBJ2-1	TRBD2	TRBV10-3	TGTGCCTCGGGAGGTAGCGCCAGCTCCTACAATGAGCAGTTCTTC	CASGGSASSYNEQFF
NA	TRBJ1-1	NA	TRBV2	TGTGCCAGCAGCAGGAACACTGAAGCTTTCTTT	CASSRNTEAFF
NA	TRBJ1-3	NA	TRBV19	TGTGCCAGTAGTCTACAGACAGGAGGAGGAAACACCATATATTTT	CASSLQTGGGNTIYF
NA	TRBJ2-2	TRBD1	TRBV27	TGTGCCAGCAGTTTATCGGCCTACAGGGGTCGGGGCGGGGAGCTGTTTTTT	CASSLSAYRGRGGELFF
NA	TRBJ2-3	TRBD2	TRBV24-1	TGTGCCACCAGTGATTCCAGCGGGAGGGCCTTGAGCCTAACTAGCACAGATACGCAGTATTTT	CATSDSSGRALSLTSTDTQYF
NA	TRBJ2-2	TRBD2	TRBV28	TGTGCCAGCAGGGGACTACCGAACACCGGGGAGCTGTTTTTT	CASRGLPNTGELFF
NA	TRBJ2-1	NA	TRBV19	TGTGCCAGTAGTTCCCAAACCAGGGGCAATGAGCAGTTCTTC	CASSSQTRGNEQFF
NA	TRBJ1-1	TRBD1	TRBV19	TGTGCCAGTAGTGCGGACAGGGGGCCTAAGAACACTGAAGCTTTCTTT	CASSADRGPKNTEAFF
NA	TRBJ1-3	NA	TRBV7-3	TGTGCCAGCAGCTCGACACCGGGCTCTGGAAACACCATATATTTT	CASSSTPGSGNTIYF